This T cell receptor beta chain appears in the sequencing data of a study of T cells in narcolepsy. Libraries were prepared by immunoSEQ multiplex PCR; TCRdb keeps only in-frame clonotypes and omits some of them. This sample carries 25,000 to 30,000 clones, roughly 86% of them seen once, and the ten largest clones take approximately 1%. This receptor was taken from a human donor in good health. Sequencing was performed on memory (CD45RA-) CD4+ T cells from blood.

CDR3 bases: TGTGCCTGGAGGATCGGGGGAAGCACCGGGGAGCTGTTTTTT. Protein: CAWRIGGSTGELFF. V usage is TRBV30 and J usage is TRBJ2-2, with D tentatively TRBD2 (6 bases). V was cut by 3 bases and J by 4 bases, with 12 bases left in between. The length of the CDR3 is 14 residues. Germline V gene data show CDR1 as GTSNPN and CDR2 as SVGIG (reference sequence).